This paragraph reports one T cell receptor (beta chain). Its specificity is unknown. These data originate in a study of T cell responses to AZD1222 COVID-19 vaccine. Looking at the study overall: Second-dose recipients at about 4 or about 12 weeks were treated as one pooled group.

Here immunoSEQ multiplex PCR was the method, and the copy in TCRdb shows in-frame clones only, minus some. The profile covers 100,000 or so clones, with 85% to 90% appearing a single time and roughly 3% taken by the ten largest. Findings of the study overall: Repertoires were collected only later (after the peak T cell response had occurred). Targets within unmutated variant regions were reportedly found for nearly half of spike-specific TCRs. It should be noted that donors were predominantly white British and more often female, and clonal diversity was possibly underestimated.

V lost 0 bases and J 7 bases, leaving 17 bases between the germline ends. From germline, CDR1 is SGHDT and CDR2 YYEEEE. The CDR3 totals 16 residues. This chain links TRBV5-6 with TRBJ1-5; D might be TRBD1 (5 bases). Here the sequenced sample was peripheral blood, taken on day 0 of AZD1222 vaccination. The clonotype comes from an adult in good health. CDR3 nucleotide sequence: TGTGCCAGCAGCTTGGCCAAGGGAGGGAGGGACCAGCCCCAGCATTTT. Protein sequence: CASSLAKGGRDQPQHF.